This T cell receptor (beta chain) emerged from a study of early T cells in non-severe SARS-CoV-2 infection. CDR1 and CDR2 from the germline V gene are KGHSH and LQKENI. The length of the CDR3 is 14 residues. Trimming pared 3 bases from V and 7 bases from J, leaving 13 bases between. A single record per CDR3 protein comes from TCRdb applying MiXCR to the 5' RACE reads. This table has roughly 72,000 distinct CDR3 sequences, roughly 12% appearing once. This clonotype was sampled from an adult who was a healthcare worker with PCR-confirmed SARS-CoV-2 infection or an uninfected control (not recorded which). Sequencing used whole blood. V usage is TRBV18 and J usage is TRBJ1-3; possible D gene TRBD1, 6 bases. CDR3 protein: CASSPQGTRNTIYF. In nucleotides, the CDR3 is TGTGCCAGCTCACCGCAGGGGACCAGGAACACCATATATTTT.